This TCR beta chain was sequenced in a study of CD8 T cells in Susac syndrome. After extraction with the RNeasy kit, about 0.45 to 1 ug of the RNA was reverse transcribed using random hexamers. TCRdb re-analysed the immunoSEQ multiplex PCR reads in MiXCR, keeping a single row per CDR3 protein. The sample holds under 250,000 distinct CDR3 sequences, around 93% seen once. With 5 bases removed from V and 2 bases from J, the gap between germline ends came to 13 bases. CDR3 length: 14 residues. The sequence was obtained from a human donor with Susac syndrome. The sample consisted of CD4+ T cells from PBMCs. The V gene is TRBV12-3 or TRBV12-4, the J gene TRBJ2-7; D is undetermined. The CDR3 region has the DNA TGTGCCAGCAGTCCAGGATCCGGGCCCTACGAGCAGTACTTC. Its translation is CASSPGSGPYEQYF.